This entry lists 8 T cell receptor beta chains sequenced from one sample in a study of neurological immune-mediated disorders. TCRdb passed the 5' RACE reads through MiXCR, listing each CDR3 protein once. The sample has tens of thousands of distinct CDR3 sequences, 10% to 15% seen once. The time point was: longitudinal time-point 2. Sequenced input: PBMCs. These receptors all come from a woman in her forties in good health.

The table lists this clonotype with many counts. The V call is TRBV20-1, the J call TRBJ2-1, with D tentatively TRBD2 (6 bases). CDR3 length: 15 amino acids. CDR1 is DFQATT and CDR2 is SNEGSKA in the germline V gene (reference sequence). Trimming cost V 6 bases and J 6 bases, with 21 bases left between them. The CDR3 DNA reads as TGCAGTGCCACCTCGGGGGAGTACGTCGGCAATGAGCAGTTCTTC. The encoded protein is CSATSGEYVGNEQFF.

This clonotype has at least ten counts. V and J are TRBV11-3 and TRBJ2-1; TRBD1 aligns across 9 bases. Germline CDR1 reads SGHNT; CDR2 reads YENEEA. The ends lost 5 bases at V and 8 bases at J; junction bases unmatched: 7. The CDR3 totals 14 residues. The CDR3 spells CASSDDRGVDEQFF. Here the CDR3 DNA reads TGTGCCAGCAGCGACGACAGGGGGGTCGATGAGCAGTTCTTC.

The chain carries TRBV29-1 and TRBJ2-7; D possibly corresponds to TRBD1 (6 bases). The CDR3 runs to 12 residues. Trimming cost V 4 bases and J 3 bases, with 10 bases left between them. The germline CDR1 and CDR2 sequences are SQVTM and ANQGSEA. CDR3 nucleotides: TGCAGCGTTGCGGCAGGGGTCTACGAGCAGTACTTC. Translating gives CSVAAGVYEQYF.

As to this clonotype: A read error may be the cause here, since a much bigger clone is one base away. The chain links TRBV6-1 to TRBJ1-2; 7 nucleotides align to TRBD1. This CDR3 is built from 12 residues. Germline CDR1 reads MNHNS; CDR2 reads SASEGT. Germline trimming cut 3 bases from V and 8 bases from J; bases unmatched to any gene: 3. CDR3 nucleotide sequence: TGTGCCAGCAGTGACGACAGGGTCGGCTACACCTTC. Residues: CASSDDRVGYTF.

This clonotype appeared many times. The rearrangement joins TRBV5-1 to TRBJ2-3; TRBD1 agrees at 9 bases. Germline V gene sequence: CDR1 SGHRS, CDR2 YFSETQ. There are 14 residues in the CDR3. V lost 4 bases to trimming and J lost 4 bases; unmatched junction nucleotides: 4. CDR3 amino acids: CASSGGQGPDTQYF. CDR3 coding DNA: TGCGCCAGCAGCGGGGGACAGGGCCCAGATACGCAGTATTTT. Supplemented by reference TRBV5-1 and TRBJ2-3, the full variable domain reads KAGVTQTPRYLIKTRGQQVTLSCSPISGHRSVSWYQQTPGQGLQFLFEYFSETQRNKGNFPGRFSGRQFSNSRSEMNVSTLELGDSALYLCASSGGQGPDTQYFGPGTRLTVL.

Ten or more counts support this clonotype. An end of the junction differs from the germline gene, which may be a read error. This chain links TRBV7-2 with TRBJ2-1; the D gene could be TRBD1 or TRBD2 (5 bases each). Germline loops: CDR1 SGHTA, CDR2 FQGNSA. The CDR3 runs 14 residues. As DNA, the CDR3 is TGTGCCAGCAGCCATGAGGGACGGAACAAAGAGCAGTTCTTC. This translates into CASSHEGRNKEQFF.

This clonotype was observed at least ten times. The chain is built from TRBV7-3 and TRBJ2-1; D unclear. The CDR3 runs 14 residues. Trimming removed 2 bases from V and 5 bases from J, with 10 bases in between. Germline CDR1 is SGHTA and CDR2 is FQGTGA. CDR3 coding DNA: TGTGCCAGCAGCTTATTTAAGGGCGACAATGAGCAGTTCTTC. It translates to CASSLFKGDNEQFF. Supplemented by reference TRBV7-3 and TRBJ2-1, the full variable domain reads GAGVSQTPSNKVTEKGKYVELRCDPISGHTALYWYRQSLGQGPEFLIYFQGTGAADDSGLPNDRFFAVRPEGSVSTLKIQRTERGDSAVYLCASSLFKGDNEQFFGPGTRLTVL.

This clonotype was seen at least ten times. The V gene is TRBV7-2, the J gene TRBJ2-1; D is possibly TRBD2 (5 bases). Trimming removed 0 bases at V and 4 bases at J, with 10 bases between. In germline, CDR1 is SGHTA, CDR2 FQGNSA. The CDR3 has 15 amino acids. CDR3 sequence reads: CASSLAPDSYNEQFF. As DNA, the CDR3 is TGTGCCAGCAGCTTAGCCCCGGACTCGTACAATGAGCAGTTCTTC.